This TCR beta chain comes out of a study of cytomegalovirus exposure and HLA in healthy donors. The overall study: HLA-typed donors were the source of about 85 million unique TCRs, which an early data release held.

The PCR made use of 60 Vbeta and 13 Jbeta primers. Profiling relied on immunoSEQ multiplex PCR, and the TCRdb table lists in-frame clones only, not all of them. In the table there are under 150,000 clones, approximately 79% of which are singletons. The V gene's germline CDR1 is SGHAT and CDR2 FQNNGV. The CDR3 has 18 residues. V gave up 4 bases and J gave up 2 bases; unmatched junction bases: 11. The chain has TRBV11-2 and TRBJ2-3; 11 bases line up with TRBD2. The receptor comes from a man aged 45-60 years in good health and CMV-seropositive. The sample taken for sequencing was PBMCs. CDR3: CASSSYTGTSGDTDTQYF. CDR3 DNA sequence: TGTGCCAGCAGCTCCTATACCGGGACTAGCGGAGACACAGATACGCAGTATTTT.